This T cell receptor beta chain originates from a study of blood T cell repertoires in COVID-19. The CDR3 has 14 residues. CDR1 MNHEY and CDR2 SVGAGI come from the germline V gene. The germline V and J ends were trimmed by 4 bases and 4 bases, with 14 bases remaining between them. In the source study's methods: The assay estimated nucleated cells by amplifying reference gene primers. Sequencing was performed with immunoSEQ multiplex PCR; in TCRdb, only in-frame clones are kept and a portion is missing. For V, J and clone size, that table is used; D and trimming come from the DNA. Among more than 110,000 clones listed, about 84% were seen once. Exposed participants encountered a COVID-19 case during the 2 weeks preceding study entry. This clone was seen once.

Sequenced input: PBMCs or T cells enriched from blood (not recorded which). The chain carries TRBV6-5 and TRBJ2-7, with D possibly TRBD2 on 6 matching bases. The origin of this receptor is a woman between 18 and 29 years old who had been exposed to COVID-19. CDR3 coding DNA: TGTGCCAGCAGTTCCCAGGGAGGTACGTACGAGCAGTACTTC. The encoded protein is CASSSQGGTYEQYF.